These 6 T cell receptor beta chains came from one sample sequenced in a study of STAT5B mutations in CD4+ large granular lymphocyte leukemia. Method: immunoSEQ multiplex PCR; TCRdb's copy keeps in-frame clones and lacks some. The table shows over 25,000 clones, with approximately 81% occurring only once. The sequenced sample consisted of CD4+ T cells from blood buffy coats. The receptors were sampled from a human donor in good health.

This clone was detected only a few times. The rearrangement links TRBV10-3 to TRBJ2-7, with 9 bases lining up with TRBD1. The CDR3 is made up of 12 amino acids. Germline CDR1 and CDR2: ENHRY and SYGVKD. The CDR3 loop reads CAISEGRTGALV. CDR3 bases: TGTGCCATCAGTGAGGGCCGGACAGGGGCCCTCGTC.

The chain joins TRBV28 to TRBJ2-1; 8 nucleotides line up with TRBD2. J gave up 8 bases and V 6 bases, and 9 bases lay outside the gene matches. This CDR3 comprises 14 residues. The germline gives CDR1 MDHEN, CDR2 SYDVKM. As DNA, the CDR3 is TGTGCCAGCAGAACCGGGGGGGGCTGGGATGAGCAGTTCTTC. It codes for CASRTGGGWDEQFF.

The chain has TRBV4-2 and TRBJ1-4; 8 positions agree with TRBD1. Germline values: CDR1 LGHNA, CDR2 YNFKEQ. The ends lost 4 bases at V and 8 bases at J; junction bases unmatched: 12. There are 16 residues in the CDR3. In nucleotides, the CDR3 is TGTGCCAGCAGCCGGAACCTCGGACAGGGAGGAGAAAAACTGTTTTTT. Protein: CASSRNLGQGGEKLFF.

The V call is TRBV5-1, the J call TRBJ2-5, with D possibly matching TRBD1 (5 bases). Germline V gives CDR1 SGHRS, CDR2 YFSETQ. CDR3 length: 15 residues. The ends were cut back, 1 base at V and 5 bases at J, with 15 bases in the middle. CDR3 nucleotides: TGCGCCAGCAGCTTGACCCCGGTAAGGGGCGAGACCCAGTACTTC. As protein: CASSLTPVRGETQYF. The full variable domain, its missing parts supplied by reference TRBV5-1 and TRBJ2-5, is KAGVTQTPRYLIKTRGQQVTLSCSPISGHRSVSWYQQTPGQGLQFLFEYFSETQRNKGNFPGRFSGRQFSNSRSEMNVSTLELGDSALYLCASSLTPVRGETQYFGPGTRLLVL.

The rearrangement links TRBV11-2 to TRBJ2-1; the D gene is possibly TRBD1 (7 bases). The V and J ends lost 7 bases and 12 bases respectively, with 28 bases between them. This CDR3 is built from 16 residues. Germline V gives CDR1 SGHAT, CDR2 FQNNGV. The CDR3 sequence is CASTYIRGVRGTGQFF. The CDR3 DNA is TGTGCCAGCACCTACATCAGGGGGGTCAGGGGTACCGGGCAGTTCTTC.

CDR3 sequence (DNA): TGTGCCAGCAGCCCGGGGGTACAAGGCAATCAGCCCCAGCATTTT. Protein sequence: CASSPGVQGNQPQHF. The J gene is TRBJ1-5, the V gene TRBV6-6, with a weak D call TRBD1 (5 bases). Trimming left V 6 bases short and J 2 bases short, with 14 bases between. The CDR3 has 15 amino acids. CDR1 and CDR2 (germline): MNHNY, SVGAGI (reference sequence).